The 11 T cell receptor beta chains reported below all come from one sample, sequenced in a study of shared clonotypes between healthy human individuals. Repertoires were generated with immunoSEQ multiplex PCR, while TCRdb's copy carries only in-frame clones and drops some. The table shows some 2,100,000 clones, with 93% occurring only once. CD8 cells regarded as naive lacked CD45RO, were positively chosen for CCR7, and omitted terminally differentiated effector memory CD45RA+ cells. Sequencing used naive CD8+ T cells from PBMCs. The receptors originated from a man aged 18-30 years in good health. Some clones in this sample may be carry-over from other donors' samples.

This chain uses TRBV29-1 with TRBJ2-5; the match to TRBD2 covers 11 bases. The germline V gene encodes CDR1 SQVTM and CDR2 ANQGSEA. The CDR3 extends over 16 amino acids. Trimming cost V 6 bases and J 5 bases; bases outside gene matches: 14. CDR3 residues: CSVEGVAGGPRETQYF. DNA of the CDR3: TGCAGCGTGGAGGGGGTAGCGGGAGGGCCCCGGGAGACCCAGTACTTC.

The chain employs TRBV13 and TRBJ2-7; the match to TRBD2 covers 7 bases. The CDR3 totals 15 residues. Germline V gives CDR1 PRHDT, CDR2 FYEKMQ (reference sequence). J gave up 5 bases and V 4 bases, and 11 bases lay outside the gene matches. The CDR3 region has the DNA TGTGCCAGCAGCTCCACCGGCGCGGGAGCCCACGAGCAGTACTTC. Translated: CASSSTGAGAHEQYF.

CDR3 sequence: CASSLRMARMEEKLFF. In DNA form, the CDR3 reads TGTGCCAGCAGTTTACGGATGGCAAGAATGGAAGAAAAACTGTTTTTT. V is TRBV27 and J is TRBJ1-4; no clear D. The V and J ends lost 2 bases and 8 bases respectively, with 18 bases between them. The CDR3 runs 16 residues. CDR1 is MNHEY, CDR2 SMNVEV, per germline (reference sequence). The full variable domain, in which reference TRBV27 and TRBJ1-4 provide the parts outside the CDR3, is EAQVTQNPRYLITVTGKKLTVTCSQNMNHEYMSWYRQDPGLGLRQIYYSMNVEVTDKGDVPEGYKVSRKEKRNFPLILESPSPNQTSLYFCASSLRMARMEEKLFFGSGTQLSVL.

This sequence joins TRBV19 and TRBJ2-4; possibly TRBD2 for D (6 bases). Germline CDR1 reads LNHDA; CDR2 reads SQIVND (reference sequence). With 6 bases removed from V and 0 bases from J, the gap between germline ends came to 15 bases. This CDR3 has 16 residues. The CDR3 loop is CASSRGTDLAKNIQYF. The CDR3 nucleotides read TGTGCCAGTAGCAGAGGGACTGATCTAGCCAAAAACATTCAGTACTTC.

V usage is TRBV7-8 and J usage is TRBJ2-2; a possible D gene is TRBD2 (6 bases). Germline-derived CDR1 and CDR2 are SGHVS and FQNEAQ. Trimming removed 4 bases at V and 8 bases at J, with 11 bases between. This CDR3 spans 13 amino acids. CDR3 nucleotides: TGTGCCAGCAGCTGGGACTCCTCGGGGGAGCTGTTTTTT. Translated, it gives CASSWDSSGELFF. Full variable domain (outside the CDR3, taken from reference TRBV7-8 and TRBJ2-2): GAGVSQSPRYKVAKRGQDVALRCDPISGHVSLFWYQQALGQGPEFLTYFQNEAQLDKSGLPSDRFFAERPEGSVSTLKIQRTQQEDSAVYLCASSWDSSGELFFGEGSRLTVL.

The chain combines TRBV9 with TRBJ2-1; 8 bases map to TRBD1. V dropped 4 bases and J dropped 3; count of bases not matched to a gene: 6. The CDR3 covers 15 residues. Germline V lookup: CDR1 SGDLS, CDR2 YYNGEE. The CDR3 protein is CASSSRTGNYNEQFF. The CDR3 coding sequence is TGTGCCAGCAGCTCCCGGACAGGGAACTACAATGAGCAGTTCTTC.

CDR3 bases: TGTGCCAGCACCCAGAGTGAAAAACTGTTTTTT. Its translation: CASTQSEKLFF. This chain uses TRBV7-8 with TRBJ1-4; D is unclear. V was clipped by 7 bases and J by 7 bases, with 7 bases between them. Germline loops: CDR1 SGHVS, CDR2 FQNEAQ. This CDR3 spans 11 amino acids.

The V and J genes are TRBV6-1 and TRBJ1-1; tentatively, D is TRBD1 (6 bases). The ends were cut back, 9 bases at V and 3 bases at J, with 14 bases in the middle. The CDR3 loop spans 13 amino acids. Germline CDR1 and CDR2: MNHNS and SASEGT. CDR3 nucleotide sequence: TGTGCCAGGGACAGTTGGGGGTACACTGAAGCTTTCTTT. Encoded protein: CARDSWGYTEAFF.

In this sample, this clone turned up once. The rearrangement joins TRBV7-9 to TRBJ2-4; D gene uncertain. This CDR3 is built from 17 residues. V was pared by 4 bases and J by 2 bases, with 18 bases between. Germline CDR1 and CDR2: SEHNR and FQNEAQ (reference sequence). DNA for the CDR3: TGTGCCAGCAGCTCAGGCCTAGTGGTTTGGTCCAAAAACATTCAGTACTTC. Its protein product is CASSSGLVVWSKNIQYF. Full variable domain (rest looked up from reference TRBV7-9 and TRBJ2-4): DTGVSQNPRHKITKRGQNVTFRCDPISEHNRLYWYRQTLGQGPEFLTYFQNEAQLEKSRLLSDRFSAERPKGSFSTLEIQRTEQGDSAMYLCASSSGLVVWSKNIQYFGAGTRLSVL.

This clone was detected only once. The rearrangement links TRBV28 to TRBJ2-1; 7 positions match TRBD2. The CDR3 is 13 residues long. The germline V gene encodes CDR1 MDHEN and CDR2 SYDVKM. The V segment lost 8 bases and the J segment 7 bases; nucleotides outside the gene matches: 8. In nucleotides, the CDR3 is TGTGCCAGCGCCGCGGGGAGGGTGAATGAGCAGTTCTTC. Encoded protein: CASAAGRVNEQFF.

The chain has TRBV27 and TRBJ2-1, with TRBD2 identical over 10 bases. The CDR3 sequence is 14 residues long. Germline V lookup: CDR1 MNHEY, CDR2 SMNVEV (reference sequence). Trimming cost V 3 bases and J 6 bases; bases outside gene matches: 2. This chain's CDR3 is CASSLWTSGNEQFF. CDR3 nucleotide sequence: TGTGCCAGCAGTTTGTGGACTAGCGGCAATGAGCAGTTCTTC.